One and the same sample provided the 5 T cell receptor beta chains below, sequenced in a study of blood T cell repertoires in COVID-19. TCRdb keeps only in-frame clones here, not all; method: immunoSEQ multiplex PCR. Counted here are about 220,000 clones, around 89% occurring once; the ten biggest clones make up just over 2.5%. Input material: PBMCs or T cells enriched from blood (not recorded which). Source of these receptors: a woman in her thirties who had recovered from COVID-19.

V gene TRBV6-5 combines with J gene TRBJ2-7, with 9 bases matching TRBD1. CDR1 is MNHEY, CDR2 SVGAGI, per germline. CDR3 length equals 14 residues. The ends lost 8 bases at V and 4 bases at J; junction bases unmatched: 9. The CDR3 nucleotides are TGTGCCAGCCGAAGGACAGGGGAGCAATACGAGCAGTACTTC. It encodes CASRRTGEQYEQYF.

This chain links TRBV5-4 with TRBJ1-1; D ambiguous. Germline V gives CDR1 SGHNT, CDR2 YYREEE (reference sequence). The CDR3 runs 12 residues. V lost 3 bases and J lost 1, with 4 bases in between. In DNA form, the CDR3 reads TGTGCCAGCAGCTCCGGGAACACTGAAGCTTTCTTT. The encoded protein is CASSSGNTEAFF. The full variable domain, with the rest looked up from reference TRBV5-4 and TRBJ1-1, is ETGVTQSPTHLIKTRGQQVTLRCSSQSGHNTVSWYQQALGQGPQFIFQYYREEENGRGNFPPRFSGLQFPNYSSELNVNALELDDSALYLCASSSGNTEAFFGQGTRLTVV.

This clone was detected only once. J is TRBJ1-3 and V is TRBV5-1, with 8 bases lining up with TRBD1. This CDR3 has 17 residues. Trimming at V came to 4 bases and at J to 0 bases, leaving 9 bases not matched to a gene. CDR1 SGHRS and CDR2 YFSETQ come from the germline V gene. As DNA, the CDR3 is TGCGCCAGCAGCCTAGGACAGGGAAGTCCCTCTGGAAACACCATATATTTT. It specifies CASSLGQGSPSGNTIYF. The complete variable domain, with remaining parts taken from reference TRBV5-1 and TRBJ1-3, reads KAGVTQTPRYLIKTRGQQVTLSCSPISGHRSVSWYQQTPGQGLQFLFEYFSETQRNKGNFPGRFSGRQFSNSRSEMNVSTLELGDSALYLCASSLGQGSPSGNTIYFGEGSWLTVV.

J is TRBJ2-1 and V is TRBV2; no clear D gene. The germline gives CDR1 SNHLY, CDR2 FYNNEI. This CDR3 has 13 residues. V was pared by 6 bases and J by 8 bases, with 14 bases between. CDR3 nucleotide sequence: TGTGCCAGCAGCAAACCTCCTTCGGATGAGCAGTTCTTC. Residues: CASSKPPSDEQFF.

This clone occurred once. This sequence joins TRBV4-1 and TRBJ2-2; 8 nucleotides match TRBD1. Germline lookup yields CDR1 MGHRA and CDR2 YSYEKL. Germline trimming cut 0 bases from V and 7 bases from J; bases unmatched to any gene: 10. The CDR3 is made up of 17 amino acids. The CDR3 nucleotides are TGCGCCAGCAGCCAAGATCGCGACAGGGGTATCATCGGGGAGCTGTTTTTT. Amino acid sequence: CASSQDRDRGIIGELFF.